These 22 T cell receptor beta chains originate from one sample sequenced in a study of T cells in Graves' hyperthyroidism and ophthalmopathy. Researchers took RNA transcripts and amplified the TCR beta CDR3 regions from them. HTBI primers were employed in a first-round RT-PCR of the TCR CDR3. One entry per CDR3 protein, called by TCRdb with MiXCR from the multiplex PCR reads. The sample comprises roughly 180,000 distinct CDR3 sequences, over 15% of which are singletons, and roughly 28% rests with the top ten. The material sequenced was blood. The receptors were sampled from a woman aged 50 to 60 with Graves' hyperthyroidism.

The chain uses TRBV3-1 and TRBJ1-1; unclear D gene. V was shortened by 4 bases and J by 3 bases, with 9 bases between the two germline ends. The CDR3 has 13 amino acids. Germline V gene data show CDR1 as LGHDT and CDR2 as YNNKEL (reference sequence). CDR3 residues: CASSPAWDTEAFF. CDR3 bases: TGTGCCAGCAGCCCCGCTTGGGACACTGAAGCTTTCTTT. Variable domain in full (rest from reference TRBV3-1 and TRBJ1-1): DTAVSQTPKYLVTQMGNDKSIKCEQNLGHDTMYWYKQDSKKFLKIMFSYNNKELIINETVPNRFSPKSPDKAHLNLHINSLELGDSAVYFCASSPAWDTEAFFGQGTRLTVV.

This clonotype was seen at least ten times. The rearrangement uses TRBV18 and TRBJ1-6; no clear D. Germline-derived CDR1 and CDR2 are KGHSH and LQKENI. Trimming stripped 6 bases from V and 7 bases from J, with 16 bases between. The CDR3 totals 15 residues. In nucleotides, the CDR3 is TGTGCCAGCTCCCCCTCGGGAGTTCTAAATTCACCCCTCCACTTT. It codes for CASSPSGVLNSPLHF.

This clonotype came up many times. The V and J genes are TRBV7-9 and TRBJ2-1; D may correspond to TRBD1 or TRBD2 (6 bases each). The CDR3 is 15 residues long. The germline V gene encodes CDR1 SEHNR and CDR2 FQNEAQ (reference sequence). The V end was cut by 1 base, the J end by 4 bases, with 11 bases between. CDR3 bases: TGTGCCAGCAGCTTAGAGGGGGGCGATTACAATGAGCAGTTCTTC. It codes for CASSLEGGDYNEQFF.

The chain couples TRBV4-1 to TRBJ2-3; 7 bases line up with TRBD1. The J segment lost 4 bases and the V segment lost 1 base, leaving 2 bases of the junction unmatched. The CDR3 covers 14 residues. Germline lookup yields CDR1 MGHRA and CDR2 YSYEKL. The DNA of the CDR3 is TGCGCCAGCAGCCAAGGACAGGGATCAGATACGCAGTATTTT. Its translation is CASSQGQGSDTQYF.

This clonotype was found many times. V and J are TRBV12-3 or TRBV12-4 and TRBJ1-3; 8 positions match TRBD1. The length of the CDR3 is 16 residues. The V and J ends lost 9 bases and 0 bases, in that order; junction bases with no gene match: 10. The CDR3 DNA follows: TGTGCCAGTACCCCCAGGGGGCGAAGCTCTGGAAACACCATATATTTT. This encodes CASTPRGRSSGNTIYF.

This clonotype has a count of ten or more. V is TRBV7-2 and J is TRBJ2-7; D possibly uses TRBD1 or TRBD2 (7 bases each). Trimming took 6 bases from V and 3 from J, leaving 18 bases between them. The germline V gene has CDR1 SGHTA and CDR2 FQGNSA. The CDR3 totals 15 residues. CDR3 DNA sequence: TGTGCCAGCAGAACCGGGACAGCGGGGAGCTACGAGCAGTACTTC. Residues: CASRTGTAGSYEQYF.

In its sample, this clonotype was seen many times. The chain combines TRBV29-1 with TRBJ1-6; 7 bases agree with TRBD1. The CDR3 extends over 13 amino acids. Germline-derived CDR1 and CDR2 are SQVTM and ANQGSEA. The junction had 7 bases not matched to a gene; V was cut back by 5 bases and J by 9 bases. The CDR3: CSVLQGTGSPLHF. CDR3 DNA: TGCAGCGTTCTACAGGGGACGGGTTCACCCCTCCACTTT.

In this sample, this clonotype turned up a few times. J is TRBJ1-2 and V is TRBV4-1, with D possibly TRBD1 on 5 matching bases. The V end was cut by 0 bases, the J end by 8 bases, with 10 bases between. The germline V gene encodes CDR1 MGHRA and CDR2 YSYEKL. The CDR3 is 13 amino acids. CDR3 region: CASSQDRGWGYTF. The CDR3 region has the DNA TGCGCCAGCAGCCAAGATCGGGGGTGGGGCTACACCTTC.

The sample holds many counts of this clonotype. CDR3 in amino acids: CASSYSLLHSEAFF. For the CDR3, the DNA is TGTGCCAGCAGTTACTCTCTACTCCATTCTGAAGCTTTCTTT. This chain connects TRBV6-5 to TRBJ1-1; D gene ambiguous. The germline CDR1 and CDR2 sequences are MNHEY and SVGAGI. V dropped 0 bases and J dropped 6 bases, with 11 bases sitting between them. This CDR3 is built from 14 residues.

Ten or more counts support this clonotype. The chain couples TRBV6-1 to TRBJ2-1; unclear D gene. Germline V CDR1 and CDR2: MNHNS, SASEGT. Trimming removed 1 base at V and 6 bases at J, with 13 bases between. The CDR3 is 15 residues long. The CDR3 loop reads CASSEGAASSNEQFF. DNA of the CDR3: TGTGCCAGCAGTGAAGGAGCCGCCAGTAGCAATGAGCAGTTCTTC.

This clonotype was counted at least ten times. The chain couples TRBV6-4 to TRBJ2-3, with no clear D. The V end was cut by 2 bases, the J end by 8 bases, with 8 bases between. CDR1 MRHNA and CDR2 SNTAGT come from the germline V gene. This CDR3 has 12 amino acids. CDR3 DNA: TGTGCCAGCAGTGACCGAGCTGGTACGCAGTATTTT. It codes for CASSDRAGTQYF.

This clonotype appeared many times. The gene calls are TRBV12-3 or TRBV12-4 and TRBJ2-7; perhaps TRBD1 as D (5 bases). V gave up 6 bases and J gave up 1 base, with 13 bases separating them. This CDR3 spans 14 amino acids. CDR3: CASSWGDTSYEQYF. The CDR3 coding sequence is TGTGCCAGCAGCTGGGGCGACACGTCCTACGAGCAGTACTTC.

This clonotype was seen ten or more times. This chain uses TRBV27 with TRBJ2-7, with D possibly matching TRBD1 (6 bases). The CDR3 runs 16 residues. Trimming removed 5 bases at V and 3 bases at J, with 20 bases between. The germline V gene encodes CDR1 MNHEY and CDR2 SMNVEV (reference sequence). The CDR3 is CASSPMTGELGYEQYF. The DNA of the CDR3 is TGTGCCAGCAGTCCCATGACAGGCGAGCTTGGCTACGAGCAGTACTTC.

This clonotype was picked up many times. Here the CDR3 reads CASSPRSENYEQYF. The CDR3 DNA sequence: TGTGCCAGCAGTCCCCGATCGGAGAACTACGAGCAGTACTTC. This chain links TRBV27 with TRBJ2-7; D remains unclear. The germline V and J ends were trimmed by 5 bases and 3 bases, with 14 bases remaining between them. The CDR3 contains 14 residues. CDR1 and CDR2 (germline): MNHEY, SMNVEV (reference sequence).

V gene TRBV2 combines with J gene TRBJ1-2; a weak D match, TRBD1 (6 bases). Deletions cut 6 bases from V and 4 bases from J, with 15 bases between. CDR1 SNHLY and CDR2 FYNNEI come from the germline V gene. The CDR3 is made up of 14 amino acids. The CDR3 nucleotides read TGTGCCAGCAGGGGACAAACGCAAAGCTATGGCTACACCTTC. As protein: CASRGQTQSYGYTF.

As to this clonotype: A much larger clone differs by one base, so this may be a read error. The J gene is TRBJ1-1, the V gene TRBV29-1; no firm D call. Per the germline V gene, CDR1 is SQVTM and CDR2 is ANQGSEA. The CDR3 has 13 residues. The V and J ends lost 6 bases and 3 bases respectively, with 14 bases between them. Written as DNA, the CDR3 is TGCAGCGTCCGGGTCAGGTCATACACTGAAGCTTTCTTT. Amino acids: CSVRVRSYTEAFF.

The CDR3 DNA sequence: TGTGCCAGCAGCGGACGACAGGGGGTCGGGCACAATGAGCAGTTCTTC. Protein product: CASSGRQGVGHNEQFF. The chain employs TRBV7-2 and TRBJ2-1; the match to TRBD1 covers 9 bases. There are 16 residues in the CDR3. CDR1 is SGHTA and CDR2 is FQGNSA in the germline V gene. Unmatched junction bases numbered 10, after V lost 5 bases and J lost 5 bases.

This clonotype was seen repeatedly, ten times or more. This chain links TRBV7-9 with TRBJ1-2; 10 nucleotides agree with TRBD1. V dropped 3 bases and J dropped 6; count of bases not matched to a gene: 1. The germline CDR1 and CDR2 sequences are SEHNR and FQNEAQ (reference sequence). CDR3 length: 13 residues. As DNA, the CDR3 is TGTGCCAGCAGCTTGGGACAGGGGCATGGCTACACCTTC. It codes for CASSLGQGHGYTF.

This clonotype has a count of ten or more. This chain uses TRBV27 with TRBJ2-3, with TRBD2 matching 11 bases. CDR3 length: 17 residues. CDR1 MNHEY and CDR2 SMNVEV come from the germline V gene (reference sequence). J was trimmed by 2 bases and V by 4 bases; bases with no gene match: 8. The CDR3 loop reads CASSSHRLAGLTDTQYF. The CDR3 nucleotides read TGTGCCAGCAGTTCGCACAGACTAGCGGGGCTCACAGATACGCAGTATTTT.

This clonotype showed up many times. The chain couples TRBV6-5 to TRBJ1-3; maybe TRBD1 (5 bases). From germline, CDR1 is MNHEY and CDR2 SVGAGI. Trimming took off 2 bases at V and 2 bases at J, with 10 bases between the two ends. There are 15 residues in the CDR3. This chain's CDR3 is CASSYGDSAGNTIYF. CDR3 bases: TGTGCCAGCAGTTACGGGGACTCGGCTGGAAACACCATATATTTT.

This clonotype was counted ten times or more. The V and J genes are TRBV6-1 and TRBJ1-1; D is unresolved. V lost 5 bases and J lost 1, with 8 bases in between. The length of the CDR3 is 13 residues. In germline, CDR1 is MNHNS, CDR2 SASEGT. The CDR3 DNA reads as TGTGCCAGCAGTTACGAGGGGAACACTGAAGCTTTCTTT. It encodes CASSYEGNTEAFF.

V and J are TRBV10-3 and TRBJ2-1; D is perhaps TRBD2 (6 bases). Germline loops: CDR1 ENHRY, CDR2 SYGVKD. This CDR3 has 14 residues. V lost 4 bases and J lost 7, with 14 bases in between. The CDR3 is CAISGGVAGNEQFF. The DNA for the CDR3 is TGTGCCATCAGTGGGGGGGTAGCCGGTAATGAGCAGTTCTTC.